The 26 T cell receptor beta chains reported below all come from one sample, sequenced in a study of blood T cell repertoires in COVID-19. Sequencing used immunoSEQ multiplex PCR; TCRdb keeps in-frame clones, though not all of them. The data contain about 19,000 clones, 70% to 90% of them singletons. The source material was peripheral blood. The receptors come from a human donor in a cohort sampled during active COVID-19.

V gene TRBV24-1 combines with J gene TRBJ2-3; D is unclear. V lost 6 bases, J lost 0 bases, and 3 bases lay in between. Germline assignment: CDR1 KGHDR and CDR2 SFDVKD. This CDR3 is built from 12 residues. The CDR3 here is CATSQSTDTQYF. The CDR3 DNA sequence: TGTGCCACCAGTCAGAGCACAGATACGCAGTATTTT.

The J gene is TRBJ1-5, the V gene TRBV18, with D unresolved. The germline V gene encodes CDR1 KGHSH and CDR2 LQKENI. CDR3 length: 16 amino acids. V lost 3 bases to trimming and J lost 3 bases, with 15 bases between them. The CDR3: CASSPRQRNANQPQHF. The CDR3 DNA sequence: TGTGCCAGCTCACCGCGTCAGCGAAATGCCAATCAGCCCCAGCATTTT.

The gene calls are TRBV6-4 and TRBJ2-1, with D possibly being TRBD1 (5 bases). This CDR3 is 15 amino acids long. V was clipped by 5 bases and J by 3 bases, with 14 bases between them. Germline V lookup: CDR1 MRHNA, CDR2 SNTAGT. The chain's CDR3 is CASSTGPSFYNEQFF. CDR3 sequence (DNA): TGTGCCAGCAGTACAGGACCCTCCTTCTACAATGAGCAGTTCTTC.

DNA for the CDR3: TGCGCCAGCAGCCAAGGGGGCCCTGGGGCCAACGTCCTGACTTTC. Protein sequence: CASSQGGPGANVLTF. The gene calls are TRBV4-1 and TRBJ2-6; tentative D call: TRBD1 (5 bases). The CDR3 has 15 amino acids. The germline V and J ends were trimmed by 1 base and 2 bases, with 6 bases remaining between them. Per the germline V gene, CDR1 is MGHRA and CDR2 is YSYEKL.

The chain combines TRBV5-1 with TRBJ1-1; D is unclear. The CDR3 is made up of 14 amino acids. V was pared by 0 bases and J by 7 bases, with 13 bases between. CDR1 is SGHRS, CDR2 YFSETQ, per germline. CDR3 nucleotide sequence: TGCGCCAGCAGCTTGGATGGGTTACGGAGTGAAGCTTTCTTT. Translation gives CASSLDGLRSEAFF.

The rearrangement links TRBV5-1 to TRBJ2-7, with D perhaps TRBD2 (5 bases). Trimming shortened V by 7 bases and J by 5 bases, and 19 bases separated the two germline ends. The length of the CDR3 is 14 residues. Germline CDR1 SGHRS, CDR2 YFSETQ. CDR3 sequence: CASSAGAFRNEQYF. As DNA, the CDR3 is TGCGCCAGCTCCGCGGGCGCTTTTAGGAACGAGCAGTACTTC.

The gene calls are TRBV7-9 and TRBJ1-1; TRBD1 matches at 8 bases. The CDR3 runs 16 residues. The V gene's germline CDR1 is SEHNR and CDR2 FQNEAQ (reference sequence). J gave up 5 bases and V 6 bases, and 14 bases lay outside the gene matches. This CDR3 reads CASRDGTGTGLTEAFF. The CDR3 DNA sequence: TGTGCCAGCAGGGATGGGACAGGAACCGGTCTGACTGAAGCTTTCTTT.

The CDR3 DNA is TGCGCCAGCAGCTTGGATTTGCGGACCGGGGAGCTGTTTTTT. Residues: CASSLDLRTGELFF. This sequence joins TRBV5-1 and TRBJ2-2; no definite D call. Trimming shortened V by 0 bases and J by 5 bases, and 8 bases separated the two germline ends. The length of the CDR3 is 14 residues. Germline-derived CDR1 and CDR2 are SGHRS and YFSETQ.

The chain combines TRBV11-1 with TRBJ2-7; the D is unclear. The germline gives CDR1 SGHAT, CDR2 FQDESV (reference sequence). Deletions cut 2 bases from V and 0 bases from J, with 8 bases between. CDR3 length: 14 amino acids. CDR3 region: CASSLSHTSYEQYF. The CDR3 DNA sequence: TGTGCCAGCAGCTTAAGTCACACCTCCTACGAGCAGTACTTC.

The chain has TRBV2 and TRBJ1-2; 7 nucleotides line up with TRBD1. Germline trimming cut 8 bases from V and 8 bases from J; bases unmatched to any gene: 5. Germline CDR1 SNHLY, CDR2 FYNNEI. CDR3 size: 11 residues. Here the CDR3 reads CASYGTDGYTF. The CDR3 region has the DNA TGTGCCAGCTATGGGACAGACGGCTACACCTTC.

The chain has TRBV5-4 and TRBJ2-1; 12 nucleotides line up with TRBD2. The V and J ends lost 6 bases and 7 bases, in that order; junction bases with no gene match: 20. Germline V gives CDR1 SGHNT, CDR2 YYREEE (reference sequence). The CDR3 has 19 residues. CDR3 DNA sequence: TGTGCCAGCAACCAACTAGCGGGAGGCCTGGCACCTCTTCTGAATGAGCAGTTCTTC. Translated: CASNQLAGGLAPLLNEQFF.

V usage is TRBV6-6 and J usage is TRBJ1-2; 8 bases are a match to TRBD1. The V and J ends lost 7 bases and 2 bases, in that order; junction bases with no gene match: 6. The CDR3 is made up of 14 amino acids. Germline V CDR1 and CDR2: MNHNY, SVGAGI (reference sequence). The CDR3 sequence: CASNTDRANYGYTF. As DNA, the CDR3 is TGTGCCAGCAATACGGACAGGGCAAACTATGGCTACACCTTC.

This chain links TRBV5-4 with TRBJ1-2; 8 bases map to TRBD1. V was clipped by 4 bases and J by 4 bases; unmatched bases: 6. The CDR3 extends over 14 amino acids. Per the germline V gene, CDR1 is SGHNT and CDR2 is YYREEE (reference sequence). The CDR3 DNA reads TGTGCCAGCAGCCGTGGACAGGGAGGCTATGGCTACACCTTC. Translated, it gives CASSRGQGGYGYTF.

This clone was seen a handful of times. The chain links TRBV19 to TRBJ2-1; 7 nucleotides match TRBD2. Germline-derived CDR1 and CDR2 are LNHDA and SQIVND (reference sequence). This CDR3 comprises 18 residues. V trimming: 1 base; J trimming: 7 bases; junction bases outside the gene matches: 16. CDR3 region: CASSIASPLISGINEQFF. CDR3 coding DNA: TGTGCCAGTAGTATAGCATCCCCCCTAATAAGCGGGATTAATGAGCAGTTCTTC.

The chain couples TRBV7-9 to TRBJ2-2; 7 nucleotides align to TRBD1. Germline lookup yields CDR1 SEHNR and CDR2 FQNEAQ (reference sequence). The J segment lost 6 bases and the V segment lost 5 bases, leaving 15 bases of the junction unmatched. This CDR3 comprises 17 residues. CDR3 residues: CASSPMTGSGSAGELFF. CDR3 DNA sequence: TGTGCCAGCAGCCCGATGACAGGGTCGGGTTCGGCCGGGGAGCTGTTTTTT.

The rearrangement uses TRBV5-1 and TRBJ2-7; D ambiguous. Between the trimmed V and J ends, which lost 5 bases and 3 bases, there was a span of 6 bases. CDR3 length equals 11 residues. The germline CDR1 and CDR2 sequences are SGHRS and YFSETQ. CDR3: CASRAHYEQYF. Here the CDR3 DNA reads TGCGCCAGCAGAGCCCACTACGAGCAGTACTTC.

Only a few counts were recorded for this clone. J is TRBJ2-7 and V is TRBV21-1; the DNA was not used to check the table's D call, TRBD1. TRBV21-1 is a documented pseudogene. The length of the CDR3 is 18 residues. The CDR3 DNA is TGTGCCAGCAGCAAATCCGGGACAGGGTCGAGAAGGACCTACGAGCAGTACTTC. Encoded protein: CASSKSGTGSRRTYEQYF.

The rearrangement links TRBV5-1 to TRBJ2-2, with TRBD2 matching over 9 bases. V was clipped by 3 bases and J by 4 bases; unmatched bases: 4. The CDR3 covers 15 residues. Germline CDR1 reads SGHRS; CDR2 reads YFSETQ. Here the CDR3 DNA reads TGCGCCAGCAGCTCTTCACTAGCGGGCACCGGGGAGCTGTTTTTT. It yields the protein CASSSSLAGTGELFF.

This sequence joins TRBV5-5 and TRBJ1-4; no clear D gene. Between the trimmed V and J ends, which lost 1 base and 0 bases, there was a span of 10 bases. CDR3 size: 16 residues. CDR1 is SGHKS and CDR2 is YYEKEE in the germline V gene (reference sequence). The CDR3: CASSLPESATNEKLFF. The CDR3 nucleotides are TGTGCCAGCAGCTTGCCGGAGAGTGCAACTAATGAAAAACTGTTTTTT.

The chain links TRBV27 to TRBJ2-1, with TRBD1 as a possible D gene (5 bases). CDR1 is MNHEY and CDR2 is SMNVEV in the germline V gene (reference sequence). The V end was cut by 7 bases, the J end by 0 bases, with 13 bases between. CDR3 size: 15 residues. The CDR3 loop reads CASNRKGISYNEQFF. CDR3 in DNA: TGTGCCAGCAACCGCAAGGGGATCTCCTACAATGAGCAGTTCTTC.

This chain uses TRBV27 with TRBJ2-2; 8 positions agree with TRBD1. CDR1 is MNHEY and CDR2 is SMNVEV in the germline V gene (reference sequence). This CDR3 region has 15 residues. V was clipped by 7 bases and J by 4 bases; unmatched bases: 8. CDR3 protein: CASTSLQGVTGELFF. CDR3 nucleotide sequence: TGTGCCAGCACTTCCTTACAGGGGGTCACCGGGGAGCTGTTTTTT.

This chain connects TRBV18 to TRBJ1-5, with D perhaps matching TRBD1 (5 bases). The CDR3 spans 15 residues. Trimming took off 5 bases at V and 1 base at J, with 12 bases between the two ends. Germline assignment: CDR1 KGHSH and CDR2 LQKENI. CDR3 loop: CASSGGGESNQPQHF. The CDR3 DNA reads TGTGCCAGCTCAGGGGGAGGGGAAAGCAATCAGCCCCAGCATTTT.

For the CDR3, the DNA is TGTGCCAGCAGCCAAGGGCCTGATGCACAATCAGCCCAGCATTTT. Encoded protein: CASSQGPDAQSAQHF. The chain has TRBV21-1 and TRBJ1-5; the table's D call TRBD1 went unverified against the DNA. TRBV21-1 counts as a pseudogene. This CDR3 has 15 residues.

CDR3 DNA: TGTGCCAGCAGTTTATCCCCCGCCTACGAGCAGTACTTC. Its translation: CASSLSPAYEQYF. The chain is built from TRBV12-3 or TRBV12-4 and TRBJ2-7; D call uncertain. V was clipped by 2 bases and J by 2 bases, with 7 bases between them. The length of the CDR3 is 13 residues.

The chain joins TRBV6-1 to TRBJ2-7; TRBD2 matches at 7 bases. CDR3 length: 14 residues. V lost 0 bases and J lost 3; bases outside the gene matches: 2. The germline gives CDR1 MNHNS, CDR2 SASEGT. The CDR3 is CASSEAGLGYEQYF. CDR3 sequence (DNA): TGTGCCAGCAGTGAAGCAGGACTAGGCTACGAGCAGTACTTC.

This sequence joins TRBV7-2 and TRBJ1-1, with D possibly matching TRBD1 (6 bases). The CDR3 has 15 residues. Per the germline V gene, CDR1 is SGHTA and CDR2 is FQGNSA. Between the trimmed V and J ends, which lost 5 bases and 5 bases, there was a span of 18 bases. CDR3 amino acids: CASSPTGGQRTEAFF. In DNA, the CDR3 is TGTGCCAGCAGCCCCACCGGGGGGCAGAGAACTGAAGCTTTCTTT. Variable domain in full (rest from reference TRBV7-2 and TRBJ1-1): GAGVSQSPSNKVTEKGKDVELRCDPISGHTALYWYRQSLGQGLEFLIYFQGNSAPDKSGLPSDRFSAERTGGSVSTLTIQRTQQEDSAVYLCASSPTGGQRTEAFFGQGTRLTVV.